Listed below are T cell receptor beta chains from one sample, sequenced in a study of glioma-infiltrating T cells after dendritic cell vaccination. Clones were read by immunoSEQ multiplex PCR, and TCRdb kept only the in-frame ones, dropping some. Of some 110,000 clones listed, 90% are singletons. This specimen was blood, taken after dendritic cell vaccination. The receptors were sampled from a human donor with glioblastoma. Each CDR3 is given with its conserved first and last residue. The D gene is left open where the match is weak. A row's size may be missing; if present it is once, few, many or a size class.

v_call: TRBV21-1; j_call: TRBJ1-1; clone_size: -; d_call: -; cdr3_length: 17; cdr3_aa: CASSKARVGGKNTEAFF; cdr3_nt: TGTGCCAGCAGCAAAGCGCGGGTAGGGGGCAAGAACACTGAAGCTTTCTTT
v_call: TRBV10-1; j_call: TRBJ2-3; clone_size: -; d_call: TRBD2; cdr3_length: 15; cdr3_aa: CASSPLAGGTDTQYF; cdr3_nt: TGCGCCAGCAGTCCTTTGGCGGGAGGCACAGATACGCAGTATTTT
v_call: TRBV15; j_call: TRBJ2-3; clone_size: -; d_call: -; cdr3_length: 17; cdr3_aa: CATSRDMKGGGTDTQYF; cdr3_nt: TGTGCCACCAGCAGAGATATGAAAGGGGGGGGCACAGATACGCAGTATTTT
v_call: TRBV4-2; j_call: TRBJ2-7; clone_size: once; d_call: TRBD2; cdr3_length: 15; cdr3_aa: CASSQEASGTGEQYF; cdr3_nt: TGTGCCAGCAGCCAAGAGGCTAGCGGGACTGGAGAGCAGTACTTC
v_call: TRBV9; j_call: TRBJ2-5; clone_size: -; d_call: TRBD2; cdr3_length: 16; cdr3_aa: CASSSRGGSGSETQYF; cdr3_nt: TGTGCCAGCAGCTCCCGGGGCGGGAGCGGCTCGGAGACCCAGTACTTC
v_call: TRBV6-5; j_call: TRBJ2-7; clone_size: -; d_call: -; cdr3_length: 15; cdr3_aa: CASSSTGGQPYEQYF; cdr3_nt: TGTGCCAGCAGCTCCACGGGCGGGCAGCCCTACGAGCAGTACTTC
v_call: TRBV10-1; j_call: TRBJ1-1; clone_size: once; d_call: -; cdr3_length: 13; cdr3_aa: CASSEDTYTEAFF; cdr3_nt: TGCGCCAGCAGTGAGGACACCTACACTGAAGCTTTCTTT
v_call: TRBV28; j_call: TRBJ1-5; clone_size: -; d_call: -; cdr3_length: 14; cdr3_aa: CASFEGRGNQPQHF; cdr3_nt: TGTGCCAGCTTCGAAGGGAGGGGCAATCAGCCCCAGCATTTT
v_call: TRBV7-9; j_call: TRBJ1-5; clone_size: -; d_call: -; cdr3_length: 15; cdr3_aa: CASSLGAAGGQPQHF; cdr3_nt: TGTGCCAGCAGCTTAGGCGCGGCCGGGGGTCAGCCCCAGCATTTT
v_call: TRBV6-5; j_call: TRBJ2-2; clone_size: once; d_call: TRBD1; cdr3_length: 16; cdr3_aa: CASSYSWDRGTGELFF; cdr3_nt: TGTGCCAGCAGTTACTCGTGGGACAGGGGGACCGGGGAGCTGTTTTTT
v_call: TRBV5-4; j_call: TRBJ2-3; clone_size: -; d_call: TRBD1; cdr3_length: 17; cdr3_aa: CASSSGRGQGADDTQYF; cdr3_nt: TGTGCCAGCAGCTCCGGTCGTGGGCAGGGGGCAGACGATACGCAGTATTTT
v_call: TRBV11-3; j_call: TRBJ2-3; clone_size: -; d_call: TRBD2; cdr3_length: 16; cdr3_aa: CASSLRTSGDVDTQYF; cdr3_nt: TGTGCCAGCAGCTTAAGGACTAGCGGTGATGTGGATACGCAGTATTTT
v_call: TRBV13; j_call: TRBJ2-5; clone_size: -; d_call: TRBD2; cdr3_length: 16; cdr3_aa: CASSLRGGSLQETQYF; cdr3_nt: TGTGCCAGCAGCTTACGGGGCGGGAGCCTCCAAGAGACCCAGTACTTC
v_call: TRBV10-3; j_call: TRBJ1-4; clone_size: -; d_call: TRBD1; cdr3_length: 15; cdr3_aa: CAISEEGAPNEKLFF; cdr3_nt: TGTGCCATCAGTGAGGAGGGGGCGCCTAATGAAAAACTGTTTTTT
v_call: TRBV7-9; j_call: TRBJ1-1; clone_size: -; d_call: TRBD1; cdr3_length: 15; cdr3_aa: CASSAPGQGATEAFF; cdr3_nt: TGTGCCAGCAGCGCGCCTGGACAGGGGGCGACTGAAGCTTTCTTT
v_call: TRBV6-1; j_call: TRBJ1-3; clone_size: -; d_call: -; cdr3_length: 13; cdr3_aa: CASSRAGGNTIYF; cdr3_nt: TGTGCCAGCAGCCGGGCGGGAGGAAACACCATATATTTT
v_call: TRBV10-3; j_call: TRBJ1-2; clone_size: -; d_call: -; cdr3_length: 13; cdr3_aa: CAISPVSNYGYTF; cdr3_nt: TGTGCCATCAGTCCAGTCTCTAACTATGGCTACACCTTC
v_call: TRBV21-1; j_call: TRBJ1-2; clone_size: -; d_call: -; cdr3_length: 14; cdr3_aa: CASSRRDRGRGYTF; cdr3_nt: TGTGCCAGCAGCCGCCGGGACAGGGGGCGCGGCTACACCTTC
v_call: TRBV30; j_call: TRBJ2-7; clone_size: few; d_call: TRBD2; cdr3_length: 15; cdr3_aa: CAWSVGVGGGYEQYF; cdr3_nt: TGTGCCTGGAGTGTCGGGGTTGGCGGGGGCTACGAGCAGTACTTC
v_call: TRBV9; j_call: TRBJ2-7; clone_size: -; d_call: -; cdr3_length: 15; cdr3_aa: CASSVAPGESYEQYF; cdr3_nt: TGTGCCAGCAGCGTAGCTCCGGGAGAGTCCTACGAGCAGTACTTC
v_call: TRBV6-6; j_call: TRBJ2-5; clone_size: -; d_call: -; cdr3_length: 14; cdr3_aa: CASSYAGERETQYF; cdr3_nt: TGTGCCAGCAGTTACGCAGGGGAGAGGGAGACCCAGTACTTC
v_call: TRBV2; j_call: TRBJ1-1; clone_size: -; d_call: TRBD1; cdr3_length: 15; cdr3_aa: CASNIPDRANTEAFF; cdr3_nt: TGTGCCAGCAACATCCCGGACAGGGCGAACACTGAAGCTTTCTTT
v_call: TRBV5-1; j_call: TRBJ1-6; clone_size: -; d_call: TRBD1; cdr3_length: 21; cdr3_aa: CASSLAPRDRARSSYNSPLHF; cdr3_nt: TGCGCCAGCAGCTTAGCGCCGCGGGACAGGGCGAGGAGCTCCTATAATTCACCCCTCCACTTT
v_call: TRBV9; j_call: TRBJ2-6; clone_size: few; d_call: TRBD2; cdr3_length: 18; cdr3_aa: CASSPRGGTVTGANVLTF; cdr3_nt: TGTGCCAGCAGCCCCCGGGGGGGTACTGTTACTGGGGCCAACGTCCTGACTTTC
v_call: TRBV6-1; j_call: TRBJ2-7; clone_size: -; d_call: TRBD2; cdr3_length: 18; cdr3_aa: CASSEALLRAGGAYEQYF; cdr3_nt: TGTGCCAGCAGTGAAGCGCTTCTGAGGGCGGGAGGAGCCTACGAGCAGTACTTC
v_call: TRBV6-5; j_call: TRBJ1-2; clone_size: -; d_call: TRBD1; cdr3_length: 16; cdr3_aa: CASSYLRTGVQYGYTF; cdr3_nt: TGTGCCAGCAGTTACCTTCGGACAGGGGTACAATATGGCTACACCTTC
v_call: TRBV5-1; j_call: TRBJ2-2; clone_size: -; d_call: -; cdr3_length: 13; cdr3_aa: CASSPGEIGGLFF; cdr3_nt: TGCGCCAGCAGCCCTGGGGAGATCGGGGGGCTGTTTTTT
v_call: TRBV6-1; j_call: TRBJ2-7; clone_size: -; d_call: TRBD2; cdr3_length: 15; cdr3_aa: CASSEGLAGAYEQYF; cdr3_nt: TGTGCCAGCAGTGAGGGACTAGCGGGAGCCTACGAGCAGTACTTC
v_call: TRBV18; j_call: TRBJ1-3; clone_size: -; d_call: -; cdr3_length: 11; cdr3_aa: CASSREATTYF; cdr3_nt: TGTGCCAGCTCCCGAGAGGCGACCACATATTTT
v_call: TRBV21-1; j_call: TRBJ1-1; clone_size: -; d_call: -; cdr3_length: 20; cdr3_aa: CASSKAEDREVGNMNTEAFF; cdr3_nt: TGTGCCAGCAGCAAAGCTGAGGACAGGGAGGTGGGAAATATGAACACTGAAGCTTTCTTT
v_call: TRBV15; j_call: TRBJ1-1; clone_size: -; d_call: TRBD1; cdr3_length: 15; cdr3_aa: CATSRGGTGNTEAFF; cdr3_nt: TGTGCCACCAGCAGAGGGGGGACAGGGAACACTGAAGCTTTCTTT